This TCR beta chain was profiled in a study of CD8 T cells in ankylosing spondylitis. TCRdb recomputed calls from the 5' RACE reads with MiXCR, one row per CDR3 protein. The sample has about 800,000 distinct CDR3 sequences; 10% to 15% are singletons. Overall study findings and caveats: Characteristic, it appeared, of ankylosing spondylitis blood was a TCR beta motif of eight or nine highly homologous variants.

There are many counts of this clonotype. Its antigen is not known. This receptor was obtained from a male donor with ankylosing spondylitis. The material sequenced was blood, either unsorted or a sorted T cell fraction (not recorded which).

The CDR3 DNA is TGCGCCAGCAGCTTTGGACTAGCGGGAGCCTCCTACAATGAGCAGTTCTTC. This codes for CASSFGLAGASYNEQFF. The chain recombines TRBV5-1 with TRBJ2-1; TRBD2 matches at 13 bases. J gave up 0 bases and V 2 bases, and 2 bases lay outside the gene matches. Germline-derived CDR1 and CDR2 are SGHRS and YFSETQ. This CDR3 comprises 17 residues.